This T cell receptor (beta chain) was retrieved from a study of T cells in tuberculosis. The table came from immunoSEQ multiplex PCR; TCRdb's copy has only in-frame clones and leaves some out. The table includes about 49,000 clones, roughly 96% detected once. V was trimmed by 2 bases and J by 4 bases, leaving 18 bases between them. The CDR3 has 17 amino acids. The germline CDR1 and CDR2 sequences are SGHDT and YYEEEE. This sample's time point: new active TB diagnosis, blood taken before or within 7 days of starting treatment. Each clinical donor contributed on average approximately 100,000 T cells from unsorted cryopreserved PBMC.

The sample consisted of PBMCs, taken at tuberculosis diagnosis. The chain recombines TRBV5-6 with TRBJ2-2; TRBD1 is a possible D gene (5 bases). This receptor was identified in an adult with tuberculosis. For the CDR3, the DNA is TGTGCCAGCAGCTTCAGGGTCCTTCATGACTCCACCGGGGAGCTGTTTTTT. The encoded protein is CASSFRVLHDSTGELFF.